The 31 T cell receptor beta chains below were found in one sample sequenced in a study of T cell repertoires in ileal Crohn's disease. Assay: immunoSEQ multiplex PCR; the TCRdb copy retains only in-frame clones and omits some. The repertoire has a few thousand clones, about two thirds of them found once; the top ten carry over 13%. The specimen was ileal tissue. These TCRs come from an adult with Crohn's disease.

The chain uses TRBV14 and TRBJ2-5, with D perhaps TRBD1 (6 bases). TRBJ2-7 explains the end of the DNA better; the J call may be wrong. The CDR3 is 15 amino acids. The V gene's germline CDR1 is SGHDN and CDR2 FVKESK. Written as DNA, the CDR3 is TGTGCCAGCAGCCAGGATCGGGCAGGGGACTACGAGCAGTACTTC. This encodes CASSQDRAGDYEQYF.

This clone has only a few counts. The chain carries TRBV12-5 and TRBJ2-7; tentatively, D is TRBD1 (6 bases). The CDR3 covers 13 residues. Trimming took off 6 bases at V and 6 bases at J, with 15 bases between the two ends. Germline lookup yields CDR1 LGHNT and CDR2 FRNRAP. CDR3 in amino acids: CASGVQGLREQYF. The CDR3 DNA reads TGTGCTAGTGGCGTACAGGGATTGCGCGAGCAGTACTTC.

The gene calls are TRBV25-1 and TRBJ1-2; D is ambiguous. The CDR3 loop spans 14 amino acids. The germline CDR1 and CDR2 sequences are MGHDK and SYGVNS. V lost 3 bases and J lost 8, with 16 bases in between. CDR3 nucleotide sequence: TGTGCCAGCAGTGAGGTCGACAAGTTTGAGGGCTACACCTTC. Translation gives CASSEVDKFEGYTF.

The V and J genes are TRBV5-8 and TRBJ1-6; 9 bases map to TRBD1. V trimming: 2 bases; J trimming: 13 bases; junction bases outside the gene matches: 10. Germline loops: CDR1 SGHTS, CDR2 YDEGEE. The CDR3 loop spans 15 amino acids. CDR3 bases: TGTGCCAGCAGCTTTTTGGACAGGGGCATCGGGCCCCTCCACTTT. Its translation is CASSFLDRGIGPLHF.

There are a few counts of this clone. The chain is built from TRBV10-2 and TRBJ2-7; 8 bases align to TRBD1. V lost 2 bases to trimming and J lost 3 bases; unmatched junction nucleotides: 3. The germline gives CDR1 WSHSY, CDR2 SAAADI. The CDR3 extends over 14 amino acids. This chain's CDR3 is CASSEVTGVYEQYF. As DNA, the CDR3 is TGCGCCAGCAGTGAGGTGACAGGGGTCTACGAGCAGTACTTC.

The chain has TRBV7-2 and TRBJ2-7; 9 bases are a match to TRBD2. V shed 6 bases, J shed 3 bases, and the junction held 6 bases outside the gene matches. CDR1 and CDR2 (germline): SGHTA, FQGNSA. This CDR3 has 14 residues. The DNA of the CDR3 is TGTGCCAGCAGTGAAGCGGGAGGAAACTACGAGCAGTACTTC. It specifies CASSEAGGNYEQYF. The whole variable domain, filled in from reference TRBV7-2 and TRBJ2-7, reads GAGVSQSPSNKVTEKGKDVELRCDPISGHTALYWYRQSLGQGLEFLIYFQGNSAPDKSGLPSDRFSAERTGGSVSTLTIQRTQQEDSAVYLCASSEAGGNYEQYFGPGTRLTVT.

This sequence joins TRBV7-2 and TRBJ2-7, with 7 nucleotides matching TRBD2. After removal of 5 bases from V and 5 bases from J, the junction contained 6 bases not matched to a gene. The germline gives CDR1 SGHTA, CDR2 FQGNSA. The length of the CDR3 is 13 residues. CDR3 DNA: TGTGCCAGCAGCATCTATAGCGGGCACGAGCAGTACTTC. It is translated as CASSIYSGHEQYF. Complete variable domain (other parts from reference TRBV7-2 and TRBJ2-7): GAGVSQSPSNKVTEKGKDVELRCDPISGHTALYWYRQSLGQGLEFLIYFQGNSAPDKSGLPSDRFSAERTGGSVSTLTIQRTQQEDSAVYLCASSIYSGHEQYFGPGTRLTVT.

In its sample, this clone was seen once. V usage is TRBV7-2 and J usage is TRBJ2-3, with D uncertain. The CDR3 consists of 12 residues. Germline loops: CDR1 SGHTA, CDR2 FQGNSA. Trimming took off 4 bases at V and 9 bases at J, with 11 bases between the two ends. This CDR3 reads CASSSRVLTQYF. For the CDR3, the DNA is TGTGCCAGCAGCTCTCGGGTCCTAACGCAGTATTTT.

This clone appeared a few times. The genes are TRBV11-2 and TRBJ2-2; tentatively, D is TRBD1 (6 bases). The V and J ends lost 2 bases and 4 bases respectively, with 11 bases between them. The germline V gene has CDR1 SGHAT and CDR2 FQNNGV. The CDR3 totals 15 residues. This chain's CDR3 is CASSLTGSITGELFF. In nucleotides, the CDR3 is TGTGCCAGCAGCTTAACAGGGTCGATCACCGGGGAGCTGTTTTTT. Looking up the rest from reference TRBV11-2 and TRBJ2-2 gives the full variable domain: EAGVAQSPRYKIIEKRQSVAFWCNPISGHATLYWYQQILGQGPKLLIQFQNNGVVDDSQLPKDRFSAERLKGVDSTLKIQPAKLEDSAVYLCASSLTGSITGELFFGEGSRLTVL.

J is TRBJ2-1 and V is TRBV7-2; D is uncertain. CDR3 length: 15 amino acids. V gave up 4 bases and J gave up 0 bases, with 10 bases separating them. Germline lookup yields CDR1 SGHTA and CDR2 FQGNSA. The CDR3 loop is CASSSDSGSYNEQFF. Written as DNA, the CDR3 is TGTGCCAGCAGCTCCGACTCTGGCTCCTACAATGAGCAGTTCTTC.

J is TRBJ1-1 and V is TRBV7-2; 7 bases match TRBD1. The CDR3 length is 13 residues. Germline V gene sequence: CDR1 SGHTA, CDR2 FQGNSA. With V trimmed by 2 bases and J by 7 bases, 4 bases remained unmatched. CDR3 sequence (DNA): TGTGCCAGCAGCTTAATGGGGACAGATGAAGCTTTCTTT. This encodes CASSLMGTDEAFF.

The chain carries TRBV7-9 and TRBJ1-2; 7 positions match TRBD1. The ends lost 5 bases at V and 1 base at J; junction bases unmatched: 10. The CDR3 runs 16 residues. The V gene's germline CDR1 is SEHNR and CDR2 FQNEAQ (reference sequence). The CDR3 coding sequence is TGTGCCAGCAGCGGGGACCGGGACAGACATAACTATGGCTACACCTTC. Protein sequence: CASSGDRDRHNYGYTF. The variable domain in full, with the rest retrieved from reference TRBV7-9 and TRBJ1-2, is DTGVSQNPRHKITKRGQNVTFRCDPISEHNRLYWYRQTLGQGPEFLTYFQNEAQLEKSRLLSDRFSAERPKGSFSTLEIQRTEQGDSAMYLCASSGDRDRHNYGYTFGSGTRLTVV.

This chain links TRBV11-2 with TRBJ2-1, with 13 bases lining up with TRBD2. Germline V lookup: CDR1 SGHAT, CDR2 FQNNGV. The junction had 8 bases not matched to a gene; V was cut back by 5 bases and J by 4 bases. The CDR3 contains 17 residues. The CDR3 protein is CASSPRLAGGTYNEQFF. Written as DNA, the CDR3 is TGTGCCAGCAGCCCCCGACTAGCGGGAGGAACATACAATGAGCAGTTCTTC.

The genes are TRBV4-1 and TRBJ2-5, with 8 bases that match TRBD2. There are 15 residues in the CDR3. With 1 base clipped from V and 1 base from J, the junction kept 2 bases outside the gene matches. The germline V gene has CDR1 MGHRA and CDR2 YSYEKL. The CDR3 loop is CASSQVGTSQETQYF. CDR3 nucleotides: TGCGCCAGCAGCCAAGTCGGGACTAGCCAAGAGACCCAGTACTTC.

This chain joins TRBV27 and TRBJ2-7; 10 bases align to TRBD2. Germline V CDR1 and CDR2: MNHEY, SMNVEV (reference sequence). The CDR3 consists of 16 residues. V shed 5 bases and J 3 bases; nucleotides not matched to a gene: 10. The chain's CDR3 is CASSRLGASGSYEQYF. DNA for the CDR3: TGTGCCAGCAGTCGCCTCGGGGCTAGCGGGAGCTACGAGCAGTACTTC.

This clone was recorded only once. V usage is TRBV28 and J usage is TRBJ2-7; TRBD1 matches 7 bases. The V segment lost 2 bases and the J segment 9 bases; nucleotides outside the gene matches: 7. Germline CDR1 MDHEN, CDR2 SYDVKM. This CDR3 region has 13 residues. Here the CDR3 DNA reads TGTGCCAGCAGTTTAGGGACAGAGCCCTCGCAGTACTTC. Translation: CASSLGTEPSQYF.

V usage is TRBV6-5 and J usage is TRBJ2-3; D possibly corresponds to TRBD1 (6 bases). The CDR3 extends over 14 amino acids. Germline values: CDR1 MNHEY, CDR2 SVGAGI. Trimming pared 5 bases from V and 2 bases from J, leaving 11 bases between. CDR3 bases: TGTGCCAGCAGTGGACAGTCTCACACAGATACGCAGTATTTT. Translation: CASSGQSHTDTQYF.

The chain carries TRBV5-1 and TRBJ2-3; possible D gene TRBD1, 5 bases. Trimming removed 2 bases from V and 1 base from J, with 8 bases in between. CDR3 length: 14 amino acids. Germline V gene data show CDR1 as SGHRS and CDR2 as YFSETQ. CDR3 sequence (DNA): TGCGCCAGCAGCTTACAGGTGGGCACAGATACGCAGTATTTT. Its protein product is CASSLQVGTDTQYF.

In this sample, this clone turned up once. The V call is TRBV13, the J call TRBJ1-1; TRBD1 matches at 7 bases. The CDR3 totals 13 residues. Trimming took 2 bases from V and 6 from J; bases not matched to a gene: 3. Germline assignment: CDR1 PRHDT and CDR2 FYEKMQ (reference sequence). The CDR3: CASSLRGRAEAFF. The CDR3 coding sequence is TGTGCCAGCAGCTTAAGGGGGCGGGCTGAAGCTTTCTTT.

The chain employs TRBV18 and TRBJ1-1; 7 positions agree with TRBD1. V trimming: 5 bases; J trimming: 5 bases; junction bases outside the gene matches: 14. The germline V gene has CDR1 KGHSH and CDR2 LQKENI. The CDR3 extends over 16 amino acids. In nucleotides, the CDR3 is TGTGCCAGCTCAGTCTTTAACAGGGGCGGAGGTACTGAAGCTTTCTTT. Its translation is CASSVFNRGGGTEAFF.

The rearrangement links TRBV28 to TRBJ2-5; 7 nucleotides align to TRBD2. The CDR3 is 17 amino acids. V gave up 4 bases and J gave up 5 bases; unmatched junction bases: 16. CDR1 is MDHEN, CDR2 SYDVKM, per germline. The CDR3 loop reads CASSSQTSEGATETQYF. CDR3 bases: TGTGCCAGCAGTTCTCAAACTAGCGAAGGGGCCACGGAGACCCAGTACTTC.

The rearrangement links TRBV27 to TRBJ2-1, with a weak D call TRBD1 (6 bases). Germline CDR1 MNHEY, CDR2 SMNVEV (reference sequence). The CDR3 has 16 amino acids. V lost 6 bases to trimming and J lost 6 bases, with 21 bases between them. Written as DNA, the CDR3 is TGTGCCAGCAGCCCGTACTTACAGGGACGGTCCAATGAGCAGTTCTTC. It yields the protein CASSPYLQGRSNEQFF.

This rearrangement joins TRBV27 to TRBJ2-1; D is undetermined. This CDR3 has 15 amino acids. V dropped 2 bases and J dropped 7 bases, with 15 bases sitting between them. Germline V gene sequence: CDR1 MNHEY, CDR2 SMNVEV (reference sequence). The CDR3, as DNA: TGTGCCAGCAGTTTAAACAGTCGACCCGTTAATGAGCAGTTCTTC. This gives the protein CASSLNSRPVNEQFF.

This chain connects TRBV7-8 to TRBJ1-2, with D maybe TRBD1 (5 bases). Trimming pared 3 bases from V and 1 base from J, leaving 18 bases between. This CDR3 is built from 17 residues. Germline V gives CDR1 SGHVS, CDR2 FQNEAQ. The CDR3 protein is CASSFAGTRGLNYGYTF. The DNA for the CDR3 is TGTGCCAGCAGCTTCGCTGGCACTAGGGGACTTAACTATGGCTACACCTTC.

This clone turned up a few times. The chain has TRBV5-8 and TRBJ2-3; tentative D call: TRBD2 (6 bases). V was clipped by 0 bases and J by 0 bases, with 11 bases between them. Per the germline V gene, CDR1 is SGHTS and CDR2 is YDEGEE. The CDR3 extends over 16 amino acids. This CDR3 is CASSLAGGTSTDTQYF. DNA of the CDR3: TGTGCCAGCAGCTTGGCTGGAGGGACGAGCACAGATACGCAGTATTTT.

The V gene is TRBV28, the J gene TRBJ2-5; D is possibly TRBD1 (5 bases). Trimming left V 7 bases short and J 1 base short, with 13 bases between. Germline assignment: CDR1 MDHEN and CDR2 SYDVKM. The CDR3 runs 14 residues. Here the CDR3 DNA reads TGTGCCAGCAACTCAGGGCGGACCCAAGAGACCCAGTACTTC. Protein product: CASNSGRTQETQYF.

This chain joins TRBV6-1 and TRBJ2-2, with 10 bases lining up with TRBD2. Germline-derived CDR1 and CDR2 are MNHNS and SASEGT. V dropped 6 bases and J dropped 5; count of bases not matched to a gene: 6. The CDR3 is 15 residues long. This CDR3 is CASRLAGVGTGELFF. The CDR3 DNA follows: TGTGCCAGCAGGCTAGCGGGAGTAGGGACCGGGGAGCTGTTTTTT.

The CDR3 nucleotides are TGTGCCAGCAGTCGACCCCTGGGCCCCCGGGACAGGGGAGGAAATGAGCAGTTCTTC. It yields the protein CASSRPLGPRDRGGNEQFF. The rearrangement links TRBV27 to TRBJ2-1, with TRBD1 matching over 10 bases. The germline V gene has CDR1 MNHEY and CDR2 SMNVEV (reference sequence). The V gene end was trimmed by 5 bases and the J gene end by 7 bases; junction bases not matched to a gene: 20. The CDR3 is made up of 19 amino acids.

The chain has TRBV5-1 and TRBJ2-5, with a tentative D call TRBD2 (6 bases). Germline assignment: CDR1 SGHRS and CDR2 YFSETQ. The CDR3 length is 13 residues. CDR3 DNA: TGCCCCCGCAATGGGACTCAACAAGAGACCCAGTACTTC. It codes for CPRNGTQQETQYF.

This clone showed up just a few times. The genes are TRBV11-3 and TRBJ2-1; a possible D gene is TRBD2 (6 bases). Trimming cost V 2 bases and J 5 bases, with 13 bases left between them. The length of the CDR3 is 15 residues. Germline loops: CDR1 SGHNT, CDR2 YENEEA. The CDR3 reads CASSLFGSGDNEQFF. Here the CDR3 DNA reads TGTGCCAGCAGCTTATTCGGGAGTGGGGACAATGAGCAGTTCTTC.

By sample fraction, this clone is large (0.1 to 1%). V and J are TRBV6-1 and TRBJ2-7; tentatively, D is TRBD1 (5 bases). CDR1 is MNHNS, CDR2 SASEGT, per germline. This CDR3 has 14 residues. Trimming removed 2 bases at V and 1 base at J, with 9 bases between. For the CDR3, the DNA is TGTGCCAGCAGTGAAAGGGGTATTTCCTACGAGCAGTACTTC. Amino acid sequence: CASSERGISYEQYF.